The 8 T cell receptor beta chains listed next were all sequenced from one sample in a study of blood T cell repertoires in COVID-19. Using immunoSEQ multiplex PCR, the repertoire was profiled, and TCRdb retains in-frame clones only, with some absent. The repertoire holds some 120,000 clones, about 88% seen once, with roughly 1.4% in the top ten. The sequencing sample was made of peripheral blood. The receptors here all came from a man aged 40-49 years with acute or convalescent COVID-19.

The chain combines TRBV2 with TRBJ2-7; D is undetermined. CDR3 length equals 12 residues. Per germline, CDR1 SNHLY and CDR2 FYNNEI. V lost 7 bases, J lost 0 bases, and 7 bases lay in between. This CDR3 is CASKSLSYEQYF. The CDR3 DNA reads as TGTGCCAGCAAGAGTCTCTCCTACGAGCAGTACTTC.

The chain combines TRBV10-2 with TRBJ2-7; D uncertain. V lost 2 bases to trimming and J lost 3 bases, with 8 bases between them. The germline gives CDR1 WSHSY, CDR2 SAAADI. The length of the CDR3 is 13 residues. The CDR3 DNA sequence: TGCGCCAGCAGTGAGGACACAAACTACGAGCAGTACTTC. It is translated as CASSEDTNYEQYF.

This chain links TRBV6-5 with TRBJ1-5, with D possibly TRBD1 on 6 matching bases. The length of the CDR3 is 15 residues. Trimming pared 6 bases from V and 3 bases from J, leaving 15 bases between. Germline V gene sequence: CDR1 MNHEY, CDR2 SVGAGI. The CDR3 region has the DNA TGTGCCAGCAGCTCACAGGGCCCACTCAATCAGCCCCAGCATTTT. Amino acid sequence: CASSSQGPLNQPQHF.

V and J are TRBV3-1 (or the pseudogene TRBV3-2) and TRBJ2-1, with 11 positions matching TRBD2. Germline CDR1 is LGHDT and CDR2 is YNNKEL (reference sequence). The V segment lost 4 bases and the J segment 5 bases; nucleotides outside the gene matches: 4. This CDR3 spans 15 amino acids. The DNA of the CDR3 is TGTGCCAGCAGCCGCCCGACTAGCGGGGACAATGAGCAGTTCTTC. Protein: CASSRPTSGDNEQFF.

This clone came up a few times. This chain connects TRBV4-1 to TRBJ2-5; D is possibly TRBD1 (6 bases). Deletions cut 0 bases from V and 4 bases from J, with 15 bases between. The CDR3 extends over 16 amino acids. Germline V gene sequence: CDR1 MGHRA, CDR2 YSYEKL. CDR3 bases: TGCGCCAGCAGCCAAGATGATGTAAGGGGGATAGAGACCCAGTACTTC. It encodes CASSQDDVRGIETQYF.

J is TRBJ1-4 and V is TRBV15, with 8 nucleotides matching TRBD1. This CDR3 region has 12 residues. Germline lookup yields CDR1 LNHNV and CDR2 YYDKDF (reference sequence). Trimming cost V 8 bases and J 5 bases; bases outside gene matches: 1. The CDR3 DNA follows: TGTGCCACCGCAGGGGGCAATGAAAAACTGTTTTTT. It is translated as CATAGGNEKLFF.

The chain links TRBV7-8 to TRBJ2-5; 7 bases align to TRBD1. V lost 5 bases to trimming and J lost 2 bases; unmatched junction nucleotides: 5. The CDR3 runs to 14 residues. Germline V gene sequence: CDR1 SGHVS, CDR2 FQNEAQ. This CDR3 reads CASSARGQQETQYF. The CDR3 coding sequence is TGTGCCAGCAGCGCTAGGGGGCAGCAAGAGACCCAGTACTTC.

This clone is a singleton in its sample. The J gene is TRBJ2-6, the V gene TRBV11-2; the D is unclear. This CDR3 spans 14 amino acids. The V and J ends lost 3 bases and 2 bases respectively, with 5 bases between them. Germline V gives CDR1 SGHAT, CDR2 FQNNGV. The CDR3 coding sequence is TGTGCCAGCAGCTTTACGGCTGGGGCCAACGTCCTGACTTTC. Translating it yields CASSFTAGANVLTF.